A selection of T cell receptor beta chains follows, all from one sample in a study of T cells after yellow fever vaccination. Each CDR3 protein gets one entry after TCRdb re-called the 5' RACE reads with MiXCR. The sample has about 320,000 distinct CDR3 sequences, 9.5% to 15% seen once. This sample comprised CD4+ T cells sorted from PBMCs, obtained 15 days after the yellow fever booster vaccination. The receptors derive from a man between 18 and 29 years old who received the YFV17D yellow fever vaccine. The CDR3 runs from the conserved cysteine through the conserved F or W. The D gene is left open where the match is weak. Rows give clone size only sometimes, using once, few, many, or a class for an expanded clone.

D gene: -; V gene: TRBV20-1; clone size: -; J gene: TRBJ1-2; CDR3 DNA: TGCAGTGCTAGAGATGTGACAAAGGGGGCTAACTATGGCTACACCTTC; CDR3 protein: CSARDVTKGANYGYTF
D gene: -; V gene: TRBV3-1; clone size: few; J gene: TRBJ2-7; CDR3 DNA: TGTGCCAGCAGCCAAGCCCACGAGCAGTACTTC; CDR3 protein: CASSQAHEQYF
D gene: -; V gene: TRBV12-3/TRBV12-4; clone size: many; J gene: TRBJ1-1; CDR3 DNA: TGTGCCAGCAGTTTTGACAGGAACACTGAAGCTTTCTTT; CDR3 protein: CASSFDRNTEAFF
D gene: -; V gene: TRBV4-2; clone size: few; J gene: TRBJ2-5; CDR3 DNA: TGTGCCAGCAGACAGGGTGGCAGGGTGGCTCGTGAGACCCAGTACTTC; CDR3 protein: CASRQGGRVARETQYF
D gene: TRBD1; V gene: TRBV11-3; clone size: few; J gene: TRBJ1-1; CDR3 DNA: TGTGCCAGCAGCTGGACAGGGATTTCTGAAGCTTTCTTT; CDR3 protein: CASSWTGISEAFF
D gene: -; V gene: TRBV9; clone size: few; J gene: TRBJ2-3; CDR3 DNA: TGTGCCAGCAGCGTTCGAGGGGGTAGACTCAGCACAGATACGCAGTATTTT; CDR3 protein: CASSVRGGRLSTDTQYF
D gene: -; V gene: TRBV6-2/TRBV6-3; clone size: -; J gene: TRBJ1-1; CDR3 DNA: TGTGCCAGCAGTTACTCGTCAGGGACCATGAACACTGAAGCTTTCTTT; CDR3 protein: CASSYSSGTMNTEAFF
D gene: -; V gene: TRBV19; clone size: -; J gene: TRBJ1-1; CDR3 DNA: TGTGCCAGTAGTATGGGCAGGTACACTGAAGCTTTCTTT; CDR3 protein: CASSMGRYTEAFF
D gene: -; V gene: TRBV7-9; clone size: -; J gene: TRBJ2-2; CDR3 DNA: TGTGCCAGCAGCCCCAGGGCCCTCGCGAACACCGGGGAGCTGTTTTTT; CDR3 protein: CASSPRALANTGELFF
D gene: -; V gene: TRBV5-6; clone size: -; J gene: TRBJ2-1; CDR3 DNA: TGTGCCAGCAGCTCACTTCGACTGAGCTCCTACAATGAGCAGTTCTTC; CDR3 protein: CASSSLRLSSYNEQFF